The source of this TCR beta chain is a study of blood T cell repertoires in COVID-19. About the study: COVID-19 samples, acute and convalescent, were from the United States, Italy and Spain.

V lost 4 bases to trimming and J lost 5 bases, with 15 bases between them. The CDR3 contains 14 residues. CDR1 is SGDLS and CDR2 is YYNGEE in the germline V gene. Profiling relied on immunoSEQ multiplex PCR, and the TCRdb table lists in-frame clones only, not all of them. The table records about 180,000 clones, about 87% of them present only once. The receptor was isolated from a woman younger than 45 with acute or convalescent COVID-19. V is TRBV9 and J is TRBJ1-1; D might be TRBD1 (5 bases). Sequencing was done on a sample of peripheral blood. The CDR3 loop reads CASSPRGGGTEAFF. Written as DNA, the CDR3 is TGTGCCAGCAGCCCCCGGGGGGGAGGGACTGAAGCTTTCTTT. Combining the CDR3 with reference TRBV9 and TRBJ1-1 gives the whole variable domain DSGVTQTPKHLITATGQRVTLRCSPRSGDLSVYWYQQSLDQGLQFLIQYYNGEERAKGNILERFSAQQFPDLHSELNLSSLELGDSALYFCASSPRGGGTEAFFGQGTRLTVV.